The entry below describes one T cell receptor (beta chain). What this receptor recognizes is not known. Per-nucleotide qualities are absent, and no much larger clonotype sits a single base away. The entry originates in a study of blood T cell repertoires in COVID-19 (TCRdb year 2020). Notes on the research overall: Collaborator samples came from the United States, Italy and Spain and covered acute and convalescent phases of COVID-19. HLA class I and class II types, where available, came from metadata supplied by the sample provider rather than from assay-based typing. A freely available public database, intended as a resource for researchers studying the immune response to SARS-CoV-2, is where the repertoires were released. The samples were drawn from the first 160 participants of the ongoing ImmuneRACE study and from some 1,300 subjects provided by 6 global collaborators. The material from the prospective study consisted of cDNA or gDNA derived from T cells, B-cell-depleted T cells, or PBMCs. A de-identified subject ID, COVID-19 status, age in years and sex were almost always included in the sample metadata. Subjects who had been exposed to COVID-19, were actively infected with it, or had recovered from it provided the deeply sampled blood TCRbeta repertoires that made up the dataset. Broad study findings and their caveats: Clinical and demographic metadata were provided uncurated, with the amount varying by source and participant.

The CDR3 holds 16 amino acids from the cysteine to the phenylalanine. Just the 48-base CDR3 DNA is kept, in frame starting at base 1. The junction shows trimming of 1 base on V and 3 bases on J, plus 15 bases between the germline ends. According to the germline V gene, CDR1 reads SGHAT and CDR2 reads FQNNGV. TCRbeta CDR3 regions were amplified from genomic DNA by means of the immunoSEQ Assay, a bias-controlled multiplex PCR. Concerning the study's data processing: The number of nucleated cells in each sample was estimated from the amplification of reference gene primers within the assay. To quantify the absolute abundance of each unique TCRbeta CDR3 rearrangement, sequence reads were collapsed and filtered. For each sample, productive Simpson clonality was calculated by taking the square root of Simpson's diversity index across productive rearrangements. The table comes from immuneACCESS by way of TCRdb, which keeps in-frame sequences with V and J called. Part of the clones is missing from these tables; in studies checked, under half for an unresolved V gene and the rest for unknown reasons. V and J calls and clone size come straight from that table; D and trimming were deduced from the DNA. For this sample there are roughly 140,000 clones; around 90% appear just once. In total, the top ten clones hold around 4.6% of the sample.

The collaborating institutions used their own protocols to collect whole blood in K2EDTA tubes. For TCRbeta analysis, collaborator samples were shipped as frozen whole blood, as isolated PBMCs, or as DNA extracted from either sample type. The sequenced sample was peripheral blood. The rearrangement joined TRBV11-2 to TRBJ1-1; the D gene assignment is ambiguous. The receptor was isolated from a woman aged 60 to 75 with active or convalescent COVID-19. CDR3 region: CASSLGTSRHYTEAFF. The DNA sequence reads TGTGCCAGCAGCTTAGGTACGTCCAGACATTACACTGAAGCTTTCTTT. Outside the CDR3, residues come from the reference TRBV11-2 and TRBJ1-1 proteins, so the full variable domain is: EAGVAQSPRYKIIEKRQSVAFWCNPISGHATLYWYQQILGQGPKLLIQFQNNGVVDDSQLPKDRFSAERLKGVDSTLKIQPAKLEDSAVYLCASSLGTSRHYTEAFFGQGTRLTVV.